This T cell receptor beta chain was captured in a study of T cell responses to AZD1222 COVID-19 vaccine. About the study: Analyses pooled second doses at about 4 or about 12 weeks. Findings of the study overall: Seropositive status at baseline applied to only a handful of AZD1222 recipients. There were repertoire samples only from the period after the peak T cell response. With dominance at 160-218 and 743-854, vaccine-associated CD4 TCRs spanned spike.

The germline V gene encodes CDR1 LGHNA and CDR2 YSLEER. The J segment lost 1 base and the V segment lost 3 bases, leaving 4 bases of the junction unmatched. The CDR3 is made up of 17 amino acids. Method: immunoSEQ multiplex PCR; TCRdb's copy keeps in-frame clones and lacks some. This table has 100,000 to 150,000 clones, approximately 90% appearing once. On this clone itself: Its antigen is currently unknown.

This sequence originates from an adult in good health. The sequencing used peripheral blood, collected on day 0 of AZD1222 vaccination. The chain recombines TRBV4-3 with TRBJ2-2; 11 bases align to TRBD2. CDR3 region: CASSHPGLAVNTGELFF. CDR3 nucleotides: TGCGCCAGCAGCCATCCGGGACTAGCGGTGAACACCGGGGAGCTGTTTTTT.